A single T cell receptor (beta chain) is shown here with its context. Its antigen target is currently unknown. Nothing much larger sits one base from this clone, and base qualities are not available. The sample's time point label, decoded: about 28 days (+/-7) after the second vaccine dose. Because spike-specific TCR depth and breadth did not differ between the two schedules, AZD1222 recipients who got a second dose at roughly 4 weeks were pooled with those who got a second dose at roughly 12 weeks. Samples from vaccinated people were obtained from the UK trials COV001 and COV002, which included a single-blind randomized controlled phase 2/3 trial of AZD1222 (ChAdOx1 nCoV-19) in healthy adults. Trial participant PBMC samples were collected at day 0 and day 28 after the second dose for TCRbeta chain sequencing. Including cysteine and phenylalanine, the CDR3 has 12 amino acids. Solely the CDR3 DNA is kept, with 36 bases framed from the first base. The germline V end is reduced by 6 bases and the J end by 4 bases; junction bases left unmatched: 1. The germline V gene (reference sequence) specifies MNHEY as CDR1 and SMNVEV as CDR2.

This sample is part of a study of T cell responses to AZD1222 COVID-19 vaccine (dated by TCRdb to the early 2020s). Notes on the research overall: A total of just over 230 trial participants underwent TCR sequencing, of whom roughly 210 had received two doses of AZD1222 and 26 had received two doses of the MenACWY control vaccine. Trial participants were enrolled by age into 18-55, 56-69 and 70-plus year subgroups, with around 150, 28 and 57 TCR-sequenced participants respectively.

The CDR3 regions of human TCRbeta chains were subjected to immunosequencing. As for how the authors treated the data: TCRs in the repertoires were matched against a reference library of SARS-CoV-2-specific TCRs that had been generated with the MIRA antigen-specificity platform. Breadth was defined as the fraction of unique TCRs that were SARS-CoV-2-associated, and depth was defined as the fraction of total T cells that were SARS-CoV-2-associated. Using the MIRA data, each spike-specific TCR was mapped to the spike region that the TCR reacts to and placed in a CD4 or CD8 class. Log10-transformed breadth and depth values were compared by one-way ANOVA with Sidak's multiple comparisons tests. Entries here come from immuneACCESS through TCRdb and include only in-frame sequences with V and J called. Some clones fail to appear in such tables; in the studies checked, an unresolved V gene covers under half of the shortfall, and the cause of the remainder is unknown. The V and J calls and clone size are taken from that table; D and trimming were inferred from the DNA. This sample gives under 120,000 clones in total; roughly 87% of them show up just once. Of the sample, roughly 2.5% is held by the ten largest clones.

Results the study describes overall, beyond this receptor: The 56-69-year group was small, and its depth increase did not reach significance, likely because of low power. Most participants were white British and females outnumbered males, and the authors suggested that clonal diversity may have been underestimated. The whole spike protein was spanned by vaccine-associated CD4 TCRs, and dominant responses were seen in regions 160-218 and 743-854. Only 5 to 7 AZD1222 recipients were SARS-CoV-2 seropositive at baseline, limiting conclusions about previously exposed vaccinees. Because no day 14 peak-response samples were available, the repertoires could be characterized only after the peak T cell response. Epitopes outside the regions mutated in the B.1.351 and B.1.1.7 variants were reportedly recognized by nearly half of the unique spike-specific TCRs. A significant rise in spike-specific TCR breadth and depth was observed after two AZD1222 doses relative to day 0 and relative to MenACWY recipients.

The V and J segments used are TRBV27 and TRBJ2-3; TRBD2 matches 7 bases in the middle. The receptor was isolated from an adult who received the AZD1222 COVID-19 vaccine. Sequenced material: peripheral blood, taken 28 days after the second AZD1222 dose. The nucleotide sequence reads TGTGCCAGCAGACGGGGGGCAGATACGCAGTATTTT. It codes for CASRRGADTQYF.